One and the same sample provided the 8 T cell receptor beta chains below, sequenced in a study of T cell changes during pregnancy in multiple sclerosis. Measured with immunoSEQ multiplex PCR; TCRdb has only the in-frame clones, and not every one. The sample lists 130,000 or so clones, about 95% occurring once. The source material was peripheral blood, sampled after pregnancy. The source of these receptors is a female donor with multiple sclerosis, enrolled in a pregnancy study.

This chain uses TRBV27 with TRBJ1-3; tentative D call: TRBD1 (5 bases). The germline gives CDR1 MNHEY, CDR2 SMNVEV (reference sequence). CDR3 length equals 15 residues. V was trimmed by 4 bases and J by 0 bases, leaving 10 bases between them. This CDR3 is CASSSQGLSGNTIYF. CDR3 DNA sequence: TGTGCCAGCAGTTCTCAGGGACTCTCTGGAAACACCATATATTTT.

The chain combines TRBV6-4 with TRBJ2-1; D not certain. The CDR3 has 15 residues. The germline V gene encodes CDR1 MRHNA and CDR2 SNTAGT. Deletions cut 6 bases from V and 5 bases from J, with 17 bases between. In DNA, the CDR3 is TGTGCCAGCAGCCCGGAGCGAGCGCTTAACAATGAGCAGTTCTTC. It yields the protein CASSPERALNNEQFF.

The V and J genes are TRBV28 and TRBJ1-2; no firm D call. With 8 bases removed from V and 1 base from J, the gap between germline ends came to 14 bases. The germline gives CDR1 MDHEN, CDR2 SYDVKM. The CDR3 has 14 amino acids. CDR3: CASRTQTGNYGYTF. The CDR3 DNA is TGTGCCAGCCGAACGCAGACGGGTAACTATGGCTACACCTTC.

The chain couples TRBV28 to TRBJ1-5; D may be TRBD1 (6 bases). Germline CDR1 MDHEN, CDR2 SYDVKM. Trimming took off 4 bases at V and 7 bases at J, with 17 bases between the two ends. The CDR3 runs to 15 residues. CDR3 nucleotides: TGTGCCAGCAGTTCCCCCGGAAGGGGGATCCAGCCCCAGCATTTT. The encoded protein is CASSSPGRGIQPQHF.

The chain combines TRBV14 with TRBJ2-5, with D tentatively TRBD2 (6 bases). Germline CDR1 and CDR2: SGHDN and FVKESK. This CDR3 has 12 residues. V lost 5 bases, J lost 5 bases, and 9 bases lay in between. The CDR3 region is CASSFGRETQYF. In DNA, the CDR3 is TGTGCCAGCAGCTTTGGGAGGGAGACCCAGTACTTC.

V gene TRBV19 combines with J gene TRBJ1-2; 9 positions match TRBD1. The CDR3 contains 16 residues. The germline V gene encodes CDR1 LNHDA and CDR2 SQIVND (reference sequence). After removal of 6 bases from V and 6 bases from J, the junction contained 14 bases not matched to a gene. CDR3 in amino acids: CASRQPGQGELHGYTF. For the CDR3, the DNA is TGTGCCAGTAGACAACCGGGACAGGGCGAACTCCATGGCTACACCTTC.

The chain combines TRBV6-4 with TRBJ2-3; D is perhaps TRBD2 (6 bases). The CDR3 sequence is 15 residues long. Germline V gives CDR1 MRHNA, CDR2 SNTAGT. V lost 5 bases and J 2 bases, leaving 14 bases between the germline ends. This chain's CDR3 is CASSTGEKDTDTQYF. CDR3 DNA: TGTGCCAGCAGTACGGGGGAGAAGGACACAGATACGCAGTATTTT.

The V gene is TRBV9, the J gene TRBJ2-5, with D possibly matching TRBD2 (6 bases). This CDR3 spans 12 amino acids. Looked up from germline, CDR1 is SGDLS and CDR2 is YYNGEE. V lost 1 base and J lost 5, with 6 bases in between. This CDR3 is CASSVSGETQYF. In DNA, the CDR3 is TGTGCCAGCAGCGTAAGCGGGGAGACCCAGTACTTC.